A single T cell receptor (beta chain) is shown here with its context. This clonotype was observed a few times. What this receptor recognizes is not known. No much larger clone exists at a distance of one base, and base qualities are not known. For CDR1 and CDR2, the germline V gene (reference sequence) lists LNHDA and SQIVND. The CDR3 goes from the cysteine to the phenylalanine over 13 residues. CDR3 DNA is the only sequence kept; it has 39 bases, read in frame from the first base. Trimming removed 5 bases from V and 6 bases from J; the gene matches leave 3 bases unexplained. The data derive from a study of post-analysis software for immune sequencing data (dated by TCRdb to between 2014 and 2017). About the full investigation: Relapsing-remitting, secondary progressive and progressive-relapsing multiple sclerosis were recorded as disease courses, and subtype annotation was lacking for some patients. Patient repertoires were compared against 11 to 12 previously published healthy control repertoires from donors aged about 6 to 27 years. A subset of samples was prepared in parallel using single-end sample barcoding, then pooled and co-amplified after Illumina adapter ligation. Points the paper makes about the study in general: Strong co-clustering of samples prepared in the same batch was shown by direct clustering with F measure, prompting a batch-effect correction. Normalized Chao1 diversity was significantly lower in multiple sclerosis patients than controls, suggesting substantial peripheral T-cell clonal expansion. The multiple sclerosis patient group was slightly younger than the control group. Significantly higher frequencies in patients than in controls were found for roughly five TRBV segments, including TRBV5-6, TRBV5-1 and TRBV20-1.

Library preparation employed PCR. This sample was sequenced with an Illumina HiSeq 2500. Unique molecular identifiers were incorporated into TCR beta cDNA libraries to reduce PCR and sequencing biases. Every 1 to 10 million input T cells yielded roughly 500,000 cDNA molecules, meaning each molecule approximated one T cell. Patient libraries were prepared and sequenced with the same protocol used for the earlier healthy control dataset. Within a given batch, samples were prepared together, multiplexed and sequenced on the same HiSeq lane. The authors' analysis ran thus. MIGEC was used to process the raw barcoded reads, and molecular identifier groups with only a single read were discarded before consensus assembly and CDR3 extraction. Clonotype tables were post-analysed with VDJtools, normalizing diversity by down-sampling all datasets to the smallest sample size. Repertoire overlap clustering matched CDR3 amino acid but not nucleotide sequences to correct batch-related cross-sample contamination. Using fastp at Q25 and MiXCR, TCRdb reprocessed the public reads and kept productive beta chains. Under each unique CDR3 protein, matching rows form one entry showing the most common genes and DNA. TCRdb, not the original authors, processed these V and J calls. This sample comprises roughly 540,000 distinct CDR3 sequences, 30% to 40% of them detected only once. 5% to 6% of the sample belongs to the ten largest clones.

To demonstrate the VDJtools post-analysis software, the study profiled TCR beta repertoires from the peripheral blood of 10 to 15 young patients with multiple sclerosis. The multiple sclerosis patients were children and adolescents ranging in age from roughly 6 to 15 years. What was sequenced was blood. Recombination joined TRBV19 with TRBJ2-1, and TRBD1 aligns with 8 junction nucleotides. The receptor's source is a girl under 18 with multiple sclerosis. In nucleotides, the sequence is TGTGCCAGTAGTCGGCAGGGGGCCAATGAGCAGTTCTTC. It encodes CASSRQGANEQFF.